The rows below give T cell receptor beta chains drawn from one sample of a study of CD8+ T cells in alopecia areata. Assay used: immunoSEQ multiplex PCR; TCRdb lists only in-frame clones, some missing. The sample yields 130,000 or so clones, around 45% seen once. The material sequenced was NKG2D-low CD8+ T cells sorted from blood. Receptor source: a human donor with alopecia areata. Each CDR3 is given with its conserved first and last residue. A D gene is named only where the DNA matches it firmly. Clone size is stated in some rows and not others, as once, few, many or a class when expanded.

J | V | D | size | DNA | CDR3
TRBJ1-5 | TRBV30 | NA | NA | TGTGCCTGGAGTGCAACACCTAGCAATCAGCCCCAGCATTTT | CAWSATPSNQPQHF
TRBJ2-3 | TRBV28 | TRBD1 | few | TGTGGCACGCTAGGGACAGAAAACACAGATACGCAGTATTTT | CGTLGTENTDTQYF
TRBJ2-5 | TRBV27 | NA | NA | TGTGCCAGCAGGACCCAAGAGACCCAGTACTTC | CASRTQETQYF
TRBJ2-7 | TRBV11-2 | NA | NA | TGTGCCAGCAGCCAGGTAGTCCACGAGCAGTACTTC | CASSQVVHEQYF
TRBJ2-2 | TRBV6-5 | NA | NA | TGTGCCAGCAGTTTGGGACCAACGGAGCTGTTTTTT | CASSLGPTELFF
TRBJ2-7 | TRBV27 | NA | once | TGTGCCAGCAGCCTTGGACAGAACTACGAGCAGTACTTC | CASSLGQNYEQYF
TRBJ2-7 | TRBV29-1 | NA | NA | TGCAGCGTTGAACCGCTTACCAGCTCCTACGAGCAGTACTTC | CSVEPLTSSYEQYF
TRBJ2-3 | TRBV6-5 | NA | few | TGTGCCAGCAGGGGAACAGATACGCAGTATTTT | CASRGTDTQYF
TRBJ1-5 | TRBV7-9 | TRBD1 | few | TGTGCCAGCAGCTTAGGCAGGGGGCCCATAGGCCAGCCCCAGCATTTT | CASSLGRGPIGQPQHF
TRBJ2-7 | TRBV29-1 | NA | few | TGCAGCGTTGAAGGGCAGGGTGGGTACGAGCAGTACTTC | CSVEGQGGYEQYF
TRBJ2-3 | TRBV29-1 | NA | NA | TGCAGCGTTGGTATGGCAGATACGCAGTATTTT | CSVGMADTQYF
TRBJ2-2 | TRBV21-1 | NA | NA | TGTGCCAGCAGCGGGGAGCTGTTTTTT | CASSGELFF
TRBJ2-1 | TRBV29-1 | TRBD1 | NA | TGCAGCGTTGAGGGACAGGGGACTTCTGAGCAGTTCTTC | CSVEGQGTSEQFF
TRBJ1-3 | TRBV29-1 | NA | few | TGCAGCGTTGGGGCGGACACCATATATTTT | CSVGADTIYF
TRBJ2-5 | TRBV29-1 | NA | few | TGCAGCGTTGTTGGAGACGGCCAAGAGACCCAGTACTTC | CSVVGDGQETQYF
TRBJ2-7 | TRBV9 | TRBD2 | NA | TGTGCCAGCAGCGTAGATGAAGCGGGAGGTTCCTACGAGCAGTACTTC | CASSVDEAGGSYEQYF
TRBJ2-1 | TRBV30 | NA | NA | TGTGCCGGTATATTGCGGGGACCCAATGAGCAGTTCTTC | CAGILRGPNEQFF
TRBJ2-7 | TRBV9 | NA | NA | TGTGCCAGCAGCGTAGGGGGAGGTCCCTACGAGCAGTACTTC | CASSVGGGPYEQYF
TRBJ2-2 | TRBV9 | NA | NA | TGTGCCAGCAGCGTAGGTTCCAGCGGGGAGCTGTTTTTT | CASSVGSSGELFF
TRBJ2-1 | TRBV7-9 | NA | few | TGTGCCAGTACCGGGACTGAATTGCCCAGCAATGAGCAGTTCTTC | CASTGTELPSNEQFF
TRBJ2-1 | TRBV29-1 | TRBD1 | NA | TGCAGCGTTGAGCAGAGTTGGACAGGGGGGAATGAGCAGTTCTTC | CSVEQSWTGGNEQFF
TRBJ1-4 | TRBV29-1 | NA | few | TGCAGCGTACGGACGGAGACCGGAGAAAAACTGTTTTTT | CSVRTETGEKLFF
TRBJ1-1 | TRBV29-1 | TRBD1 | few | TGCAGCGTGGAGACAGGGGAGGGGAACACTGAAGCTTTCTTT | CSVETGEGNTEAFF
TRBJ1-2 | TRBV4-1 | NA | NA | TGCGCCAGCAGCCAACTAGAAAGGGGATATGGCTACACCTTC | CASSQLERGYGYTF
TRBJ1-2 | TRBV7-9 | NA | NA | TGTGCCAGCAGCTTAGAATCAGGGAGCGACTATGGCTACACCTTC | CASSLESGSDYGYTF
TRBJ2-5 | TRBV9 | NA | few | TGTGCCAGCAGCGAGGCGACTAGCCAAGAGACCCAGTACTTC | CASSEATSQETQYF
TRBJ1-1 | TRBV29-1 | NA | NA | TGCAGCGTTGCGGTGGGGAGTGAAGCTTTCTTT | CSVAVGSEAFF
TRBJ1-2 | TRBV30 | NA | NA | TGTGCCTGGAGTGTACAGGGTGTAGGGAGGATCTATGGCTACACCTTC | CAWSVQGVGRIYGYTF
TRBJ2-1 | TRBV7-9 | NA | NA | TGTGCCAGCAGCTTAGGTGAGCAGTTCTTC | CASSLGEQFF
TRBJ2-4 | TRBV6-4 | NA | NA | TGTGCCAGCAGTGACTCCGACACAAACATTCAGTACTTC | CASSDSDTNIQYF
TRBJ2-3 | TRBV28 | TRBD2 | NA | TGTGCCAGCAGTACCGGGACTAGCGGCACTAGCACAGATACGCAGTATTTT | CASSTGTSGTSTDTQYF
TRBJ1-4 | TRBV7-9 | NA | NA | TGTGCCAGCAGCTTAAGAGGGAAAGTAGATGAAAAACTGTTTTTT | CASSLRGKVDEKLFF
TRBJ2-3 | TRBV29-1 | NA | NA | TGCAGCGTCCCGGGACTCAGAGTTGCAGATACGCAGTATTTT | CSVPGLRVADTQYF
TRBJ2-7 | TRBV29-1 | NA | NA | TGCAGCGTTGAGGGCCCGAACTACGAGCAGTACTTC | CSVEGPNYEQYF
TRBJ2-5 | TRBV11-2 | NA | once | TGTGCCAGCAGCCCTCCCTGGGGACAACAAGAGACCCAGTACTTC | CASSPPWGQQETQYF